There are a few counts of the clone carrying this TCR beta chain. Its cognate antigen is unknown. There are 15 residues in the CDR3. Germline assignment: CDR1 SGHVS and CDR2 FQNEAQ. V was shortened by 5 bases and J by 0 bases, with 11 bases between the two germline ends. The donors were healthy female monozygous twins, three pairs in total. As handled by the study authors: Each library had roughly 2 to 4 million CDR3 reads and about 100,000 to nearly 500,000 clonotypes. TCRdb analysed the 5' RACE reads with MiXCR anew, one entry per CDR3 protein. TCRdb's processing, not the authors', yielded these V and J calls. The table includes fewer than 450,000 distinct CDR3 sequences, roughly 31% detected once. This entry belongs to a study of identical twins' blood T cells. Regarding the study as a whole: Shared CDR3 clonotype counts tracked mainly the product of cloneset sizes. Top TCRbeta clonotypes were shared more with twin than unrelated donors.

This chain links TRBV7-8 with TRBJ1-3; perhaps TRBD1 as D (5 bases). This clonotype originated in a woman between 18 and 50 years old in good health. Material: PBMCs. CDR3: CASSVSQGSGNTIYF. The CDR3 DNA sequence: TGTGCCAGCAGCGTCTCCCAGGGCTCTGGAAACACCATATATTTT. The entire variable domain, with the rest obtained from reference TRBV7-8 and TRBJ1-3, is as follows: GAGVSQSPRYKVAKRGQDVALRCDPISGHVSLFWYQQALGQGPEFLTYFQNEAQLDKSGLPSDRFFAERPEGSVSTLKIQRTQQEDSAVYLCASSVSQGSGNTIYFGEGSWLTVV.